This TCR beta chain is from a study of cytomegalovirus exposure and HLA in healthy donors (TCRdb year 2017). About the investigation overall: According to an earlier analysis of 587 of the donors, some 170 million T cells yielded 117 million unique TCR beta sequences and approximately 300 Gb of sequence data. Besides the first cohort of roughly 700 subjects, a separate validation cohort made up of around 120 different subjects was used. A later genetic analysis took genome-wide SNP genotypes for about 65% of the roughly 670 donors and used that subset as a discovery cohort. Roughly 290 gigabases of sequencing data and around 85 million unique TCR sequences made up an early release that covered about 640 HLA-typed donors. The study was designed to test whether signatures of past pathogen exposure could be identified by cataloging public T cell receptors. The study combined high-throughput TCR immunosequencing, statistical association of individual TCRs with disease status, and machine learning to predict cytomegalovirus infection status. Using immunosequencing, the study profiled T cell repertoires from approximately 700 subjects and related those repertoires to cytomegalovirus serostatus. In the later analysis, no new phenotypic data were used to find candidate immune exposures; instead, reliance was placed on TCR beta sequences and their occurrence across donors. Four to six DR-DQ haplotypes were handled as single units for association and clustering, since linkage in the cohort was strong. All discovery cohort repertoires had been generated on a single sequencing platform. A later analysis re-analyzed previously published TCR beta repertoires from approximately 670 donors and added high-resolution HLA genotyping to study TCR occurrence patterns. Class I and class II HLA loci were covered by the typing at four-digit resolution. Typing coverage differed by locus: A, B, C, DRB1 and DQB1 were typed in about 620-640 donors, DQA1 in around 500, DPA1 in around 580, and DPB1 in around 490. Alongside the repertoire data, information on donor age, sex, ethnicity and CMV serostatus was compiled. In an earlier analysis of 587 of the donors, high-throughput TCR beta sequencing was used to judge whether each TCR beta V gene segment behaved as functional or pseudogenic. Among about 400 genotyped donors of the cohort, an average of around 250,000 unique TCR beta nucleotide sequences was sequenced per donor, of which roughly 17% were non-productive. Of the approximately 400 genotyped donors, roughly 76% were placed in the genetic ancestry cluster associated with self-reported Caucasian donors. General conclusions and limits of the study: In a later analysis, the rate of TCR association differed among HLA loci, with DRB1 alleles having the most associated TCRs and HLA-C alleles having the fewest. Compared with equally common non-associated chains, HLA-associated TCR beta chains in a later analysis were more clonally expanded and had lower generation probabilities. Because HLA typing was missing for some donors at each locus, association tests included only the typed subset. A further reported finding was that TCR beta sequences accurately predicted the HLA-A and HLA-B alleles for most subjects in the first cohort. The 87-base-pair reads could not distinguish some IMGT-functional V segments, including TRBV6-2 and TRBV6-3, so those segments were excluded. The authors suggested that the approach could potentially be generalized to other disease states and immunological phenotypes. At a false discovery rate of 0.05, a later analysis linked 15,000 to 20,000 TCR beta sequences to specific HLA alleles. The earlier analysis of about 600 of the donors excluded about 16 rarely observed V segments, including chromosome 9 orphons, because counts were too low. In a later genetic analysis, a missense DCLRE1C variant was associated with V-gene and J-gene trimming of TCR beta chains, and the association was replicated in an independent cohort. In a later genetic analysis, fewer N-insertions in productive TCRs were reported among donors in an Asian-associated ancestry cluster than the roughly 700-donor mean. A group of highly shared sequence variants was considered likely to be a technical artifact of the sequencing pipeline. Sequencing depth was assumed to be roughly uniform across donors in the presence/absence analyses, though that assumption may not hold. Several of the top co-occurrence clusters appeared to be linked to parvovirus B19, influenza, CMV and Epstein-Barr virus, according to a later analysis. The classifier was reported to diagnose cytomegalovirus status with high specificity and sensitivity in both the original and validation cohorts. For the cohort, immune exposure information was limited to CMV serostatus. Most TCR sequences were observed very rarely across donors, whereas some public TCRs were present in many individuals. A later analysis found that most CMV-associated TCR beta chains appeared HLA-restricted, with HLA associations seemingly driven largely by CMV exposure. The cohort was sequenced for TCR beta chains only, and without alpha or paired-chain data the features that could be detected were limited. A total of around 150 TCR beta chains were listed by the study as associated with cytomegalovirus. Assigning TCR associations to individual alleles was difficult when HLA alleles, especially DR and DQ, strongly co-occurred. In an earlier analysis of over 550 of the donors, most TCR beta V segments were observed in productive rearrangements about 87% or about 30% of the time, broadly matching IMGT annotations. In vitro tests confirmed that three of the cytomegalovirus-associated TCR beta chains recognize cytomegalovirus antigens. Linkage disequilibrium might explain the correlated functional status among segregating V segments, but an unknown experimental factor could not be excluded.

In total, approximately 690 healthy bone marrow donors made up the cohort. At the time of sampling, every cohort member was nominally healthy, though immune exposures that went unrecorded were likely present. The donor tested CMV seronegative, placing the donor among the 350 to 400 seronegative members of the cohort. A peripheral blood sample was collected from each donor, and TCR beta sequencing was performed on peripheral blood mononuclear cells. Genomic DNA extraction from the blood cell samples was performed with the Qiagen DNeasy Blood Extraction Kit. V loses 4 bases of germline sequence and J loses 4 bases, and the interval between the two ends is 12 bases. The CDR3 goes from the cysteine to the phenylalanine over 14 residues. The entry retains the CDR3 DNA only, 42 bases that are in frame from base 1. According to the germline V gene, CDR1 reads SGDLS and CDR2 reads YYNGEE. Regarding this clone: No cognate antigen has been identified for it. Qualities for individual bases were not recorded, and no much larger clone is one base off. Within the sample, other DNA sequences also encode this same CDR3.

The method behind the library was the immunoSEQ multiplex PCR assay. For the multiplex PCR, a mixture combining 60 forward primers for TCR Vbeta segments and 13 reverse primers for TCR Jbeta segments was used. Amplification of the CDR3 region of rearranged TCR beta genes was performed with a multiplex PCR assay on genomic DNA. Amplified TCR beta libraries were sequenced as 87-base-pair reads on the Illumina HiSeq System. In the authors' own workflow: Across the 640 or so repertoires, a later analysis counted 78 million or so unique TCR beta chains, around 11 million of which were shared by at least two donors. To remove PCR and sequencing errors, raw reads were error-corrected and collapsed into unique sequences using a nearest-neighbor algorithm that merged closely related sequences. CDR3 sequences were aligned to IMGT reference sequences to assign V, D and J gene segments. For a sequence to be retained, a match of at least six nucleotides to both a V gene segment and a J gene segment was required. Rearrangements were called productive when the CDR3 lacked stop codons and stayed in frame with V and J; all others were non-productive. CDR3 was defined by IMGT convention, running from the second conserved V-encoded cysteine to the conserved J-encoded phenylalanine. In an earlier analysis of approximately 500 of the donors, sequences lacking an unambiguous match to a single V gene segment were excluded. An earlier analysis of a few hundred of the donors called V segments functional above 56.7% productive rearrangements and segregating when the between-donor standard deviation exceeded 5%. A statistical classification framework was built for diagnosing cytomegalovirus status from the catalog of TCR beta chain sequences. V and J gene assignment, in a later analysis, came from comparing TCR nucleotide sequences with IMGT/GENE-DB human TR gene sequences. In a later analysis, CDR3 sequences and most-parsimonious VDJ recombination scenarios were assigned using the TCRdist pipeline. In a later analysis, every TCR beta chain was defined by the combination of its CDR3 amino acid sequence and its V-gene family, and reads without a unique V-gene family were dropped. As a way to deal with suspected cross-contamination and a sequencing artifact, a later analysis dropped 640 or so nucleotide sequences that were highly shared and had low generation probability. For each public chain, a later analysis derived a clonal expansion index from normalized ranks of inferred template counts within each repertoire. Generation probabilities in a later analysis came from a VDJ recombination model fitted to out-of-frame rearrangements, and those results were checked against IGoR. Hypergeometric tests were used in a later analysis to score TCR-TCR, TCR-HLA and TCR-CMV co-occurrence, with a repertoire-size bias correction applied to the TCR pairs. False discovery rates were estimated in a later analysis by permuting HLA or CMV assignments 20 times. In a later analysis, co-occurring TCRs were grouped with DBSCAN, and TCRdist sequence similarity was added when clustering was performed within HLA-allele-positive subsets. For co-occurrence clustering, repertoires with fewer than 30,000 or more than 120,000 public chains were excluded, along with roughly 5 repertoires with anomalous nucleotide sharing. As stored in TCRdb, this immuneACCESS dataset retains in-frame rearrangements with V and J assigned. A fraction of the clones does not appear; measured against another copy, unresolved V genes explain less than half of the discrepancy, and the remainder lacks a known reason. That table gives V, J and clone size, and the DNA gave D and trimming. For this sample the table gives roughly 180,000 clones, of which around 80% were detected only once. More than 2.5% of the sample is in the top ten clones.

The sequenced material came from PBMCs. The chain is assembled from TRBV9 and TRBJ1-5, with no D gene named confidently. The source of this sequence is a female donor in good health and CMV-seronegative. The DNA is TGTGCCAGCAGCCCCGCAGGATCGAATCAGCCCCAGCATTTT. Its coded protein is CASSPAGSNQPQHF.